What follows describes a single T cell receptor (beta chain). The antigen remains undetermined. This record belongs to a study of Ad26.COV2.S vaccination and SARS-CoV-2 variants. Overall study: Donor had been placed in the Ad26.COV2.S arm of the COV1001 trial.

Study conclusions and caveats: Reported findings describe substantial breadth in spike-specific CD8+ and CD4+ T cell responses following vaccination.

V was trimmed by 5 bases and J by 0 bases, leaving 11 bases between them. The CDR3 is 15 amino acids. The V gene's germline CDR1 is LNHDA and CDR2 SQIVND (reference sequence). Noted treatment: some 20 received Ad26.COV2.S at low or high dose, single or two shots; several received placebo; per-sample allocation not given. Samples analyzed were those drawn on day 63 after the first vaccine or placebo injection. TCRdb keeps only in-frame clones here, not all; method: immunoSEQ multiplex PCR. Of around 320,000 clones in the sample, roughly 87% were seen once. The input for sequencing was peripheral blood, taken in a trial of Ad26.COV2.S vaccine versus placebo. This chain joins TRBV19 and TRBJ1-5; no clear D. This TCR came from a person between 18 and 65 years old who received the Ad26.COV2.S COVID-19 vaccine or a placebo. The CDR3 protein is CASSPLGNSNQPQHF. For the CDR3, the DNA is TGTGCCAGTAGTCCCCTGGGAAATAGCAATCAGCCCCAGCATTTT.